The text below deals with one T cell receptor (beta chain). What it binds is unknown. TCRdb called the reads again in MiXCR, with one record for every CDR3 protein. The sample contains approximately 83,000 distinct CDR3 sequences, 20% to 30% of which appear only once. This entry comes from a study of T cell repertoires in cytomegalovirus infection. Trimming cost V 4 bases and J 3 bases; bases outside gene matches: 5. The CDR3 covers 16 residues. In germline, CDR1 is PRHDT, CDR2 FYEKMQ (reference sequence). The receptor's source is a human donor in good health (CMV status not recorded). Some clones in this sample may be carry-over from other donors' samples. The specimen comprised CD8+ T cells from cultured PBMCs, sampled from culture after CMV antigen stimulation. The chain couples TRBV13 to TRBJ2-3; 12 bases map to TRBD1. CDR3 in amino acids: CASSSRDRGPTDTQYF. CDR3 nucleotide sequence: TGTGCCAGCAGCTCCCGGGACAGGGGGCCTACAGATACGCAGTATTTT.